The clone carrying this T cell receptor (beta chain) has more than one count but fewer than ten. RNA extraction gave at least 5 micrograms of total RNA per sample. The sample comes from a study of blood T cells in healthy people across ages. CDR1 and CDR2 from the germline V gene are MNHNS and SASEGT. V was shortened by 0 bases and J by 8 bases, with 11 bases between the two germline ends. CDR3 size: 15 residues. Next came a second PCR, run for roughly 6 to 11 cycles, which used a sample-barcoded 5' primer along with a J-beta primer mix. TCRdb fed the 5' RACE reads into MiXCR, producing one record per CDR3 protein. The sample consists of 750,000 to 950,000 distinct CDR3 sequences, about 29% of them appearing once. This same sample was also taken into another study, of T cells of mothers and their children. As that report states: Every mother supplied over 9.5 million TCR beta CDR3 reads and every child about 3 million.

The sequenced sample consisted of blood. The V call is TRBV6-1, the J call TRBJ1-6; D unclear. This TCR was sampled from a woman aged 40 to 50 in good health. The CDR3 DNA is TGTGCCAGCAGTGAAGCTGGCAATTGGGATTCACCCCTCCACTTT. Protein product: CASSEAGNWDSPLHF.